This passage covers 27 T cell receptor beta chains from one sample sequenced in a study of cytomegalovirus exposure and HLA in healthy donors. 13 Jbeta primers and 60 Vbeta primers were used for the PCR. The method was immunoSEQ multiplex PCR; TCRdb's version includes in-frame clones alone and lacks a portion of them. The sample has 100,000 to 150,000 clones, and its top ten clones hold around 2.9%. The sequenced sample consisted of PBMCs. The receptors shown here come from a man under 40 in good health and CMV-seronegative.

The chain links TRBV29-1 to TRBJ2-3; no clear D. The CDR3 is 15 residues long. With 0 bases removed from V and 0 bases from J, the gap between germline ends came to 10 bases. Germline CDR1 reads SQVTM; CDR2 reads ANQGSEA. The CDR3 protein is CSVEEGRSSTDTQYF. The CDR3, as DNA: TGCAGCGTTGAAGAGGGCAGGTCTAGCACAGATACGCAGTATTTT.

This chain connects TRBV7-2 to TRBJ2-7; 11 nucleotides match TRBD2. CDR1 and CDR2 (germline): SGHTA, FQGNSA. With 5 bases clipped from V and 4 bases from J, the junction kept 4 bases outside the gene matches. This CDR3 contains 14 residues. The CDR3 protein is CASSPGLAGYEQYF. CDR3 bases: TGTGCCAGCAGCCCCGGACTAGCGGGTTACGAGCAGTACTTC.

The chain couples TRBV13 to TRBJ2-5; possible D gene TRBD2, 6 bases. Gene TRBJ2-7 matches the end of the DNA better, so the J call may be wrong. The CDR3 spans 15 residues. Germline V gene data show CDR1 as PRHDT and CDR2 as FYEKMQ (reference sequence). CDR3 nucleotide sequence: TGTGCCAGCAGCCCCCCACTAGCCCCCCAGGGCGAGCAGTACTTC. Its protein is CASSPPLAPQGEQYF.

The gene calls are TRBV9 and TRBJ2-3; D uncertain. CDR1 and CDR2 (germline): SGDLS, YYNGEE. The CDR3 covers 14 residues. V was pared by 3 bases and J by 6 bases, with 14 bases between. CDR3 nucleotides: TGTGCCAGCAGCGCACTCCCTCTAGTGGATACGCAGTATTTT. It is translated as CASSALPLVDTQYF.

The chain uses TRBV6-6 and TRBJ1-3; 11 bases match TRBD1. V lost 6 bases, J lost 4 bases, and 5 bases stayed unmatched. The CDR3 spans 15 residues. From germline, CDR1 is MNHNY and CDR2 SVGAGI (reference sequence). CDR3 sequence reads: CASSEGTGGGNTIYF. The CDR3 DNA reads TGTGCCAGCAGCGAGGGGACAGGGGGAGGAAACACCATATATTTT.

On this clone: One junction end does not reproduce the germline sequence, and a read error may be involved. The chain combines TRBV9 with TRBJ2-7, with 7 bases aligning to TRBD1. The CDR3 is made up of 14 amino acids. The germline V gene encodes CDR1 SGDLS and CDR2 YYNGEE. In DNA form, the CDR3 reads TGTGCCAGCAGCGTAGAGGGGGCTTGGGGCGAGCAGTGCTTC. This codes for CASSVEGAWGEQCF.

The rearrangement joins TRBV4-1 to TRBJ1-4; TRBD1 is a possible D gene (6 bases). Germline V gene lookup returns CDR1 MGHRA and CDR2 YSYEKL. The CDR3 is made up of 15 amino acids. V was trimmed by 0 bases and J by 6 bases, leaving 11 bases between them. As DNA, the CDR3 is TGCGCCAGCAGCCAAGAGGGGGCGCGAGATGAAAAACTGTTTTTT. Amino acids: CASSQEGARDEKLFF.

The chain carries TRBV28 and TRBJ2-7; D unclear. This CDR3 comprises 16 residues. The V end lost 5 bases, the J end lost 3 bases, and 20 bases lay between the germline ends. Germline CDR1 and CDR2: MDHEN and SYDVKM. CDR3 sequence reads: CASSPLDTTSFYEQYF. The CDR3 bases are TGTGCCAGCAGTCCTCTTGACACGACATCGTTCTACGAGCAGTACTTC. Based on the CDR3 plus reference TRBV28 and TRBJ2-7, the full variable domain is DVKVTQSSRYLVKRTGEKVFLECVQDMDHENMFWYRQDPGLGLRLIYFSYDVKMKEKGDIPEGYSVSREKKERFSLILESASTNQTSMYLCASSPLDTTSFYEQYFGPGTRLTVT.

With respect to this clone: The junction differs from germline at one of its ends, possibly a read error. Other DNA sequences in this specimen translate into the identical CDR3. This chain connects TRBV4-2 to TRBJ1-6, with 9 positions matching TRBD1. The V gene's germline CDR1 is LGHNA and CDR2 YNFKEQ. The CDR3 sequence is 15 residues long. The CDR3 coding sequence is TGTGCCAGCAGCCAAGGCAGGACAGGGGATTCACCCCTCCATTTT. It specifies CASSQGRTGDSPLHF.

This chain uses TRBV28 with TRBJ1-1; D is undetermined. The CDR3 is 12 residues long. Trimming took 5 bases from V and 5 from J, leaving 9 bases between them. Germline-derived CDR1 and CDR2 are MDHEN and SYDVKM. CDR3 in amino acids: CASSGEGTEAFF. The CDR3 nucleotides are TGTGCCAGCAGTGGGGAGGGAACTGAAGCTTTCTTT.

The chain recombines TRBV6-5 with TRBJ2-6, with 11 nucleotides matching TRBD2. Looked up from germline, CDR1 is MNHEY and CDR2 is SVGAGI. CDR3 length equals 16 residues. Trimming at V came to 2 bases and at J to 10 bases, leaving 7 bases not matched to a gene. CDR3 amino acids: CASSYGTSGGRNVLTF. The CDR3 DNA sequence: TGTGCCAGCAGTTACGGGACTAGCGGAGGTAGAAACGTCCTGACTTTC.

The genes are TRBV2 and TRBJ1-2; 7 positions match TRBD1. With 6 bases clipped from V and 4 bases from J, the junction kept 11 bases outside the gene matches. The CDR3 totals 15 residues. Germline-derived CDR1 and CDR2 are SNHLY and FYNNEI. CDR3 in amino acids: CASRDWDSPFYGYTF. In nucleotides, the CDR3 is TGTGCCAGCAGGGATTGGGACAGCCCTTTCTATGGCTACACCTTC.

The chain links TRBV5-1 to TRBJ1-1; 8 bases are shared with TRBD1. This CDR3 has 15 residues. V lost 4 bases and J lost 5; bases outside the gene matches: 10. Germline CDR1 is SGHRS and CDR2 is YFSETQ. The CDR3, as DNA: TGCGCCAGCAGCAAACGACAGGGGATGGATACTGAAGCTTTCTTT. It encodes CASSKRQGMDTEAFF.

The chain uses TRBV6-1 and TRBJ1-1; D remains unclear. V was cut by 7 bases and J by 4 bases, with 16 bases left in between. The CDR3 sequence is 14 residues long. Germline-derived CDR1 and CDR2 are MNHNS and SASEGT. The CDR3, as DNA: TGTGCCAGCACCCCCCCTGCGGTTACCACTGAAGCTTTCTTT. Protein: CASTPPAVTTEAFF.

V and J are TRBV6-8 and TRBJ1-5; 8 nucleotides agree with TRBD1. The CDR3 totals 17 residues. Per the germline V gene, CDR1 is MNHGY and CDR2 is SAAAGT. Trimming cost V 5 bases and J 0 bases; bases outside gene matches: 9. The CDR3 DNA sequence: TGTGCCAGCAGTACTACCCCGGGACAGGATAGCAATCAGCCCCAGCATTTT. It specifies CASSTTPGQDSNQPQHF.

The V call is TRBV4-1, the J call TRBJ2-5; D gene unclear. The CDR3 length is 15 residues. V dropped 0 bases and J dropped 5 bases, with 13 bases sitting between them. Germline-derived CDR1 and CDR2 are MGHRA and YSYEKL. In DNA, the CDR3 is TGCGCCAGCAGCCAAGATCGAACGAGTCTGGAGACCCAGTACTTC. It encodes CASSQDRTSLETQYF.

The J gene is TRBJ1-3, the V gene TRBV19, with D perhaps TRBD1 (6 bases). CDR1 LNHDA and CDR2 SQIVND come from the germline V gene (reference sequence). With 4 bases removed from V and 0 bases from J, the gap between germline ends came to 16 bases. CDR3 size: 17 residues. The CDR3 spells CASSTTPRTASGNTIYF. Written as DNA, the CDR3 is TGTGCCAGTAGTACAACCCCGCGGACAGCCTCTGGAAACACCATATATTTT. Using reference TRBV19 and TRBJ1-3 for the parts outside the CDR3, the full variable domain is DGGITQSPKYLFRKEGQNVTLSCEQNLNHDAMYWYRQDPGQGLRLIYYSQIVNDFQKGDIAEGYSVSREKKESFPLTVTSAQKNPTAFYLCASSTTPRTASGNTIYFGEGSWLTVV.

The chain links TRBV6-5 to TRBJ1-4; D ambiguous. CDR1 MNHEY and CDR2 SVGAGI come from the germline V gene. V lost 6 bases and J lost 3, with 11 bases in between. The CDR3 consists of 14 residues. CDR3: CASRANRANEKLFF. The CDR3 bases are TGTGCCAGCAGGGCGAATCGGGCTAATGAAAAACTGTTTTTT.

The J gene is TRBJ1-2, the V gene TRBV6-1, with 8 bases matching TRBD1. The CDR3 is made up of 14 amino acids. V dropped 5 bases and J dropped 2; count of bases not matched to a gene: 4. Germline-derived CDR1 and CDR2 are MNHNS and SASEGT. DNA for the CDR3: TGTGCCAGCAGTTCGGACAGGGAGAACTATGGCTACACCTTC. It codes for CASSSDRENYGYTF.

The chain joins TRBV14 to TRBJ1-2; D is uncertain. Looked up from germline, CDR1 is SGHDN and CDR2 is FVKESK. The V and J ends lost 1 base and 2 bases respectively, with 8 bases between them. The CDR3 consists of 14 residues. The CDR3 sequence is CASSQGTGNYGYTF. The CDR3 bases are TGTGCCAGCAGCCAAGGAACGGGGAACTATGGCTACACCTTC.

The V and J genes are TRBV27 and TRBJ2-1; no clear D. The V and J ends lost 7 bases and 4 bases respectively, with 17 bases between them. Germline V gives CDR1 MNHEY, CDR2 SMNVEV (reference sequence). The CDR3 runs to 15 residues. CDR3 sequence: CASTSTERPYNEQFF. As DNA, the CDR3 is TGTGCCAGCACCTCGACTGAAAGGCCTTACAATGAGCAGTTCTTC.

The gene calls are TRBV29-1 and TRBJ2-1; 7 bases fit TRBD1. The CDR3 is made up of 17 amino acids. CDR1 and CDR2 from the germline V gene are SQVTM and ANQGSEA. With V trimmed by 1 base and J by 1 base, 10 bases remained unmatched. CDR3 nucleotides: TGCAGCGTTGAAGGGGTAGTGACAGGGAAGTCCTACAATGAGCAGTTCTTC. Its translation is CSVEGVVTGKSYNEQFF.

The genes are TRBV5-4 and TRBJ1-3; D is unresolved. This CDR3 contains 13 residues. Trimming took 0 bases from V and 8 from J, leaving 9 bases between them. Germline V CDR1 and CDR2: SGHNT, YYREEE (reference sequence). CDR3 sequence: CASSLDLPDTIYF. CDR3 bases: TGTGCCAGCAGCTTGGATCTACCCGACACCATATATTTT.

This sequence joins TRBV27 and TRBJ2-5; perhaps TRBD2 as D (5 bases). The germline CDR1 and CDR2 sequences are MNHEY and SMNVEV (reference sequence). The CDR3 is made up of 13 amino acids. Trimming shortened V by 6 bases and J by 2 bases, and 10 bases separated the two germline ends. CDR3 sequence (DNA): TGTGCCAGCAGACTAGTCGCACAAGAGACCCAGTACTTC. The encoded protein is CASRLVAQETQYF.

Here the CDR3 reads CASSLSQGADTDTQYF. CDR3 coding DNA: TGTGCCAGCAGCTTAAGCCAGGGGGCTGACACAGATACGCAGTATTTT. The chain uses TRBV7-9 and TRBJ2-3, with 8 bases matching TRBD1. Germline V gives CDR1 SEHNR, CDR2 FQNEAQ (reference sequence). The V gene end was trimmed by 2 bases and the J gene end by 2 bases; junction bases not matched to a gene: 6. The CDR3 contains 16 residues.

This sequence joins TRBV21-1 and TRBJ1-1; TRBD1 was called by the table and not checked on the DNA. TRBV21-1 is reported as a pseudogene. The CDR3 has 13 amino acids. The CDR3, as DNA: TGTGCCAGCAGCCCAGGGGGCGACTTTGGAGCTTTCTTT. Its protein product is CASSPGGDFGAFF.

The chain carries TRBV19 and TRBJ2-7, with a weak D call TRBD1 (5 bases). The CDR3 loop spans 13 amino acids. V lost 6 bases and J lost 3, with 12 bases in between. Germline values: CDR1 LNHDA, CDR2 SQIVND (reference sequence). Here the CDR3 DNA reads TGTGCCAGTAGCACCACAGGATACTACGAGCAGTACTTC. This encodes CASSTTGYYEQYF.